The 10 T cell receptor beta chains in this list originate from one sample, sequenced in a study of beta chain features in type 1 diabetes. The investigators reverse transcribed all of the isolated RNA, so they sequenced expressed TCRB transcripts. The data were produced by immunoSEQ multiplex PCR, yet TCRdb's version contains in-frame clones alone and is incomplete. The data show just over 600,000 clones, about a sixth seen once. The sequencing sample was made of naive CD4+ T cells from blood. All receptors come from a man between 18 and 29 years old in good health.

CDR3 residues: CASSQAGQGHNEQFF. The DNA of the CDR3 is TGTGCCAGCAGCCAGGCGGGACAGGGCCACAATGAGCAGTTCTTC. The J gene is TRBJ2-1, the V gene TRBV4-2; 9 nucleotides line up with TRBD1. Germline V lookup: CDR1 LGHNA, CDR2 YNFKEQ. The CDR3 runs 15 residues. J was trimmed by 5 bases and V by 3 bases; bases with no gene match: 5.

This clone was observed a few times. The chain employs TRBV7-9 and TRBJ1-2; D is undetermined. There are 14 residues in the CDR3. Germline V CDR1 and CDR2: SEHNR, FQNEAQ (reference sequence). The ends were cut back, 3 bases at V and 6 bases at J, with 14 bases in the middle. DNA for the CDR3: TGTGCCAGCAGCTTCCTCTGGCCATCTCATGGCTACACCTTC. Its protein product is CASSFLWPSHGYTF. Full variable domain (missing parts from reference TRBV7-9 and TRBJ1-2): DTGVSQNPRHKITKRGQNVTFRCDPISEHNRLYWYRQTLGQGPEFLTYFQNEAQLEKSRLLSDRFSAERPKGSFSTLEIQRTEQGDSAMYLCASSFLWPSHGYTFGSGTRLTVV.

This clone was recorded many times. V usage is TRBV28 and J usage is TRBJ2-1, with D uncertain. V gave up 4 bases and J gave up 8 bases, with 12 bases separating them. CDR1 and CDR2 from the germline V gene are MDHEN and SYDVKM. This CDR3 has 13 amino acids. This CDR3 reads CASSSPSWDEQFF. CDR3 DNA: TGTGCCAGCAGTTCCCCCTCATGGGATGAGCAGTTCTTC.

The gene calls are TRBV5-1 and TRBJ2-6; D is perhaps TRBD1 (6 bases). CDR1 is SGHRS, CDR2 YFSETQ, per germline. V shed 2 bases and J shed 2 bases, with 14 bases lying between them. The CDR3 has 17 amino acids. CDR3 sequence reads: CASSFSTGSPGANVLTF. The CDR3 coding sequence is TGCGCCAGCAGCTTTAGCACAGGGAGCCCTGGGGCCAACGTCCTGACTTTC.

The chain has TRBV5-4 and TRBJ2-2; the match to TRBD1 covers 8 bases. The trim removed 2 bases at V and 8 bases at J, leaving 8 bases unmatched. This CDR3 has 15 residues. CDR1 SGHNT and CDR2 YYREEE come from the germline V gene (reference sequence). The CDR3 nucleotides read TGTGCCAGCAGCTTAGGACAGGGAAGGCTTGGGGAGCTGTTTTTT. Amino acids: CASSLGQGRLGELFF.

The chain carries TRBV4-2 and TRBJ1-5, with a tentative D call TRBD1 (5 bases). The length of the CDR3 is 13 residues. The germline V gene has CDR1 LGHNA and CDR2 YNFKEQ. Trimming took off 0 bases at V and 7 bases at J, with 7 bases between the two ends. For the CDR3, the DNA is TGTGCCAGCAGCCAAGATGAGGGGCAGCCCCAGCATTTT. Its translation is CASSQDEGQPQHF.

A note on this clone: The same CDR3 can be traced to other DNA sequences in this sample. The chain has TRBV6-5 and TRBJ2-7, with a tentative D call TRBD1 (5 bases). The CDR3 is made up of 13 amino acids. The germline V gene has CDR1 MNHEY and CDR2 SVGAGI. Trimming took 5 bases from V and 0 from J, leaving 8 bases between them. The CDR3 nucleotides are TGTGCCAGCAGTCTCAGGGCCTCCTACGAGCAGTACTTC. Its protein is CASSLRASYEQYF.

This clone was seen only once. The CDR3 loop reads CASSPDLNQPQHF. The CDR3 region has the DNA TGTGCCAGCTCACCAGACCTGAATCAGCCCCAGCATTTT. The V and J genes are TRBV18 and TRBJ1-5, with D uncertain. This CDR3 is 13 amino acids long. Between the trimmed V and J ends, which lost 2 bases and 4 bases, there was a span of 6 bases. From germline, CDR1 is KGHSH and CDR2 LQKENI.

About this clone: Additional DNA sequences in this sample encode the identical CDR3. The chain combines TRBV9 with TRBJ2-7; D may match TRBD1 or TRBD2 (7 bases each). Germline CDR1 SGDLS, CDR2 YYNGEE. The CDR3 has 13 amino acids. V was cut by 4 bases and J by 2 bases, with 10 bases left in between. The CDR3 is CASSSGTAYEQYF. The CDR3 nucleotides read TGTGCCAGCAGCAGCGGGACAGCCTACGAGCAGTACTTC.

This clone came up a few times. The V gene is TRBV5-6, the J gene TRBJ2-7; maybe TRBD2 (5 bases). This CDR3 spans 14 amino acids. Trimming stripped 6 bases from V and 6 bases from J, with 19 bases between. The germline V gene encodes CDR1 SGHDT and CDR2 YYEEEE. The chain's CDR3 is CASTRAAVKSEQYF. The CDR3 nucleotides are TGTGCCAGCACCCGAGCGGCAGTGAAGAGCGAGCAGTACTTC.